The 17 T cell receptor beta chains given below trace back to one sample, sequenced in a study of T cells in Graves' hyperthyroidism and ophthalmopathy. TCR beta CDR3 regions were amplified from RNA transcripts. HTBI primers were used for first-round RT-PCR of the TCR CDR3. Each CDR3 protein gets one entry after TCRdb re-called the multiplex PCR reads with MiXCR. Of about 52,000 distinct CDR3 sequences detected, about half appear once; the ten largest clones hold about 9%. The sequencing sample was made of blood. Receptors were obtained from a woman between 45 and 60 years old with Graves' ophthalmopathy.

In its sample, this clonotype was seen many times. The chain carries TRBV7-2 and TRBJ2-3; D unclear. This CDR3 spans 12 amino acids. Per the germline V gene, CDR1 is SGHTA and CDR2 is FQGNSA. Trimming stripped 2 bases from V and 6 bases from J, with 6 bases between. The CDR3 DNA reads TGTGCCAGCAGCTTATATACGGATACGCAGTATTTT. This encodes CASSLYTDTQYF. The entire variable domain, with the rest obtained from reference TRBV7-2 and TRBJ2-3, is as follows: GAGVSQSPSNKVTEKGKDVELRCDPISGHTALYWYRQSLGQGLEFLIYFQGNSAPDKSGLPSDRFSAERTGGSVSTLTIQRTQQEDSAVYLCASSLYTDTQYFGPGTRLTVL.

A remark on this clonotype: Since a much larger clone is just one base distant, this may be a read error. This chain connects TRBV7-8 to TRBJ2-4, with D perhaps TRBD1 (6 bases). Germline V gene data show CDR1 as SGHVS and CDR2 as FQNEAQ. This CDR3 has 19 residues. The CDR3: CASSLGQGSGWLVKDIQYF. The CDR3 coding sequence is TGTGCCAGCAGCTTAGGTCAGGGGTCAGGCTGGTTGGTCAAAGACATTCAGTACTTC.

This clonotype was picked up many times. The chain joins TRBV6-6 to TRBJ1-1; maybe TRBD1 (5 bases). Germline loops: CDR1 MNHNY, CDR2 SVGAGI (reference sequence). CDR3 length equals 15 residues. V was shortened by 4 bases and J by 1 base, with 13 bases between the two germline ends. CDR3 bases: TGTGCCAGCAGTTCCCGGGGGAGCCCGAACACTGAAGCTTTCTTT. It specifies CASSSRGSPNTEAFF.

This clonotype was counted only a few times. The V call is TRBV30, the J call TRBJ2-2; tentatively, D is TRBD1 or TRBD2 (5 bases each). Germline values: CDR1 GTSNPN, CDR2 SVGIG (reference sequence). This CDR3 spans 14 amino acids. The germline V and J ends were trimmed by 2 bases and 6 bases, with 13 bases remaining between them. CDR3 loop: CAWSLGVRAGELFF. CDR3 bases: TGTGCCTGGAGTCTGGGGGTTCGCGCCGGGGAGCTGTTTTTT.

Notes on this clonotype: An end of the junction differs from the germline gene, which may be a read error. CDR3 loop: CASGEQGRGTQYF. DNA of the CDR3: TGTGCCAGCGGTGAACAGGGGAGAGGGACCCAGTACTTC. This rearrangement joins TRBV25-1 to TRBJ2-5; 7 positions agree with TRBD1. Germline V CDR1 and CDR2: MGHDK, SYGVNS. The CDR3 is 13 amino acids.

This clonotype was counted many times. CDR3 nucleotides: TGCAGTGCCCCGTTGACTAGCGGGGTAACCGGGGAGCTGTTTTTT. This sequence encodes CSAPLTSGVTGELFF. This rearrangement joins TRBV20-1 to TRBJ2-2; 11 bases agree with TRBD2. The CDR3 has 15 residues. V was clipped by 6 bases and J by 5 bases; unmatched bases: 8. Germline V gene sequence: CDR1 DFQATT, CDR2 SNEGSKA (reference sequence).

For this clonotype: One end of the junction varies from germline; a read error may be responsible. CDR3 DNA sequence: TGTACCAGGAGCTGGGATAACAATGAGCAGTTCTTC. It codes for CTRSWDNNEQFF. This chain connects TRBV7-9 to TRBJ2-1; unclear D gene. Germline values: CDR1 SEHNR, CDR2 FQNEAQ (reference sequence). The CDR3 has 12 residues.

This clonotype was seen many times. The gene calls are TRBV12-5 and TRBJ1-5; D is perhaps TRBD1 (6 bases). Trimming pared 5 bases from V and 6 bases from J, leaving 17 bases between. Germline V gene data show CDR1 as LGHNT and CDR2 as FRNRAP. The CDR3 length is 15 residues. As DNA, the CDR3 is TGTGCTAGTGGTCCCCCCTGGGGGGCGCGTCAGCCCCAGCATTTT. Its protein product is CASGPPWGARQPQHF.

This clonotype has ten or more counts. J is TRBJ2-7 and V is TRBV6-6; D remains ambiguous. Trimming took 2 bases from V and 2 from J, leaving 10 bases between them. The CDR3 has 14 amino acids. The V gene's germline CDR1 is MNHNY and CDR2 SVGAGI (reference sequence). The CDR3: CASSYTRNTYEQYF. The CDR3 nucleotides read TGTGCCAGCAGTTACACGAGGAACACCTACGAGCAGTACTTC.

This sequence joins TRBV20-1 and TRBJ2-7, with TRBD2 identical over 10 bases. This CDR3 has 16 residues. Germline V gene lookup returns CDR1 DFQATT and CDR2 SNEGSKA (reference sequence). The V segment lost 1 base and the J segment 0 bases; nucleotides outside the gene matches: 6. CDR3 DNA sequence: TGCAGTGCTAGAGGGACTAGCGGCCTAAGCTCCTACGAGCAGTACTTC. Protein product: CSARGTSGLSSYEQYF.

This clonotype showed up many times. The chain recombines TRBV15 with TRBJ2-2; TRBD2 agrees at 8 bases. V dropped 5 bases and J dropped 6; count of bases not matched to a gene: 17. CDR1 and CDR2 from the germline V gene are LNHNV and YYDKDF (reference sequence). This CDR3 comprises 18 residues. CDR3 DNA: TGTGCCACCAGCCTTAGACTGGCGGGGGGTCCGACGGCCGGGGAGCTGTTTTTT. Protein: CATSLRLAGGPTAGELFF.

The chain joins TRBV6-4 to TRBJ2-3; either TRBD1 or TRBD2 may supply D (5 bases each). There are 12 residues in the CDR3. CDR1 is MRHNA, CDR2 SNTAGT, per germline. The germline V and J ends were trimmed by 6 bases and 8 bases, with 12 bases remaining between them. The CDR3 DNA follows: TGTGCCAGCAGCACGGGACGGGGTACGCAGTATTTT. It codes for CASSTGRGTQYF.

This clonotype is labeled medium-sized. V is TRBV15 and J is TRBJ2-1, with unresolved D. Trimming removed 3 bases at V and 6 bases at J, with 6 bases between. The CDR3 runs to 12 residues. In germline, CDR1 is LNHNV, CDR2 YYDKDF (reference sequence). The chain's CDR3 is CATSRTGNEQFF. In DNA form, the CDR3 reads TGTGCCACCAGCAGGACTGGCAATGAGCAGTTCTTC.

The CDR3 protein is CSVYVGGGADTQYF. CDR3 coding DNA: TGCAGCGTATACGTTGGTGGGGGGGCCGATACGCAGTATTTT. This chain links TRBV29-1 with TRBJ2-3, with TRBD2 as a possible D gene (7 bases). The ends were cut back, 6 bases at V and 6 bases at J, with 19 bases in the middle. This CDR3 contains 14 residues. Germline CDR1 is SQVTM and CDR2 is ANQGSEA.

This clonotype occurred a few times. The V gene is TRBV3-1, the J gene TRBJ1-2; 9 bases map to TRBD1. With V trimmed by 0 bases and J by 8 bases, 10 bases remained unmatched. Germline CDR1 LGHDT, CDR2 YNNKEL (reference sequence). This CDR3 has 16 amino acids. The CDR3 nucleotides read TGTGCCAGCAGCCAAGAATGGACAGGGGTACTCTACGGCTACACCTTC. This codes for CASSQEWTGVLYGYTF.

V usage is TRBV6-1 and J usage is TRBJ2-7; 7 bases line up with TRBD1. Germline trimming cut 6 bases from V and 4 bases from J; bases unmatched to any gene: 6. The CDR3 has 13 amino acids. Germline V gene lookup returns CDR1 MNHNS and CDR2 SASEGT. Here the CDR3 reads CASRPGQTYEQYF. Written as DNA, the CDR3 is TGTGCCAGCAGACCGGGACAGACGTACGAGCAGTACTTC.

The rearrangement uses TRBV2 and TRBJ2-1; 8 bases line up with TRBD2. The V segment lost 4 bases and the J segment 9 bases; nucleotides outside the gene matches: 8. Germline CDR1 SNHLY, CDR2 FYNNEI. This CDR3 comprises 14 residues. CDR3 sequence: CASSGRLANGEQFF. The DNA of the CDR3 is TGTGCCAGCAGTGGAAGACTAGCGAATGGTGAGCAGTTCTTC.